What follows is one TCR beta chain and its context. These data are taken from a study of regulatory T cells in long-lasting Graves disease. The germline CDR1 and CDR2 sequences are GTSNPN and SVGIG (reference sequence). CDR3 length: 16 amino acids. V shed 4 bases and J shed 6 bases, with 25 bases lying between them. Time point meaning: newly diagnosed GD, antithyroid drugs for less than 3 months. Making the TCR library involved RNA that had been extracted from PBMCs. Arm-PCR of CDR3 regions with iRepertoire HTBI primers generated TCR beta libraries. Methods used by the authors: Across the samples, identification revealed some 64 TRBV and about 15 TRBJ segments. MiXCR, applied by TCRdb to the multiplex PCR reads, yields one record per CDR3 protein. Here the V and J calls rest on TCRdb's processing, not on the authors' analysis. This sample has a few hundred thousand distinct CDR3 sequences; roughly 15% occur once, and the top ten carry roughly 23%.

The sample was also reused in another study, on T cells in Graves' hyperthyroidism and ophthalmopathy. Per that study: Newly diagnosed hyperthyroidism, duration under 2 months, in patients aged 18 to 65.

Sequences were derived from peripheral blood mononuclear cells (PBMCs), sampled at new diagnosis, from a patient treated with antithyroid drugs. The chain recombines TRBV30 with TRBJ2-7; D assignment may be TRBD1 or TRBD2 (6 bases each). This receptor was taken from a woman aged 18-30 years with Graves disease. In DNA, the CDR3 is TGTGCCTGGACTGGACCGGGGGCGATCAACTATTTCGAGCAGTACTTC. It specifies CAWTGPGAINYFEQYF.